The sequence of this TCR beta chain was determined in a study of early stage breast cancer tumors. Study-wide context: Twelve of the 16 invasive tumors were ER+, PR+ and HER2-. The ER+/PR+/HER2- tumors included 7 to 9 ductal and a handful of lobular carcinomas. Study-wide points: Comparing each tissue with blood distinguished tumor from normal in about 90% of the 16 patients.

Looked up from germline, CDR1 is MNHNS and CDR2 is SASEGT. V lost 1 base to trimming and J lost 3 bases; unmatched junction nucleotides: 2. The CDR3 spans 15 residues. Concerning this clone itself: Its antigen is not known.

Sequencing was performed with immunoSEQ multiplex PCR; in TCRdb, only in-frame clones are kept and a portion is missing. The table records about 50,000 clones, around 78% of them present only once. The origin of this receptor is a person in their 40s with breast cancer. Sequencing input: blood. This rearrangement joins TRBV6-1 to TRBJ2-7; 11 nucleotides match TRBD1. CDR3 in amino acids: CASSEGTGGVYEQYF. In DNA form, the CDR3 reads TGTGCCAGCAGTGAAGGGACAGGGGGCGTCTACGAGCAGTACTTC.